This T cell receptor beta chain emerged from a study of neurological immune-mediated disorders. TCRdb processed the 5' RACE reads anew with MiXCR; each CDR3 protein has one entry. Among around 53,000 distinct CDR3 sequences listed, roughly 7.7% were seen once. Specified time point: longitudinal time-point 3. This clonotype has only a few counts. CDR3 size: 13 residues. With 0 bases removed from V and 6 bases from J, the gap between germline ends came to 8 bases. The germline V gene encodes CDR1 SGHAT and CDR2 FQNNGV. Material for sequencing was PBMCs. The genes are TRBV11-2 and TRBJ1-1; D unclear. This TCR derives from a woman between 40 and 55 years old in good health. In nucleotides, the CDR3 is TGTGCCAGCAGCTTAGAGTCATTGTCTGAAGCTTTCTTT. Amino acids: CASSLESLSEAFF.